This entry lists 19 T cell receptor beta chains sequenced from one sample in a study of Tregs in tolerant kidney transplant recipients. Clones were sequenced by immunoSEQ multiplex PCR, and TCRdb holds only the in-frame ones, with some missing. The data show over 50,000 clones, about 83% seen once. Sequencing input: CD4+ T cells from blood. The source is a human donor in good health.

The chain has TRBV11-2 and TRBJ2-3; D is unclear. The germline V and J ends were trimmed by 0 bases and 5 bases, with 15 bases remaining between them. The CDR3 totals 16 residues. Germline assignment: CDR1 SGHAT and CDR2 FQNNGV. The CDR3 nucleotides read TGTGCCAGCAGCTTAGATTTGTCGGCTTTTCGAGATACGCAGTATTTT. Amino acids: CASSLDLSAFRDTQYF.

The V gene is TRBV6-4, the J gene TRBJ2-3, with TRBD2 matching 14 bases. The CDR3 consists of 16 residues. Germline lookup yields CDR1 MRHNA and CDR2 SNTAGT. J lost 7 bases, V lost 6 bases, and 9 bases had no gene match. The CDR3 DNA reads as TGTGCCAGCAGCGCGACTAGCGGGGGGGCCCGGAATACGCAGTATTTT. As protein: CASSATSGGARNTQYF.

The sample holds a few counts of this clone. The CDR3 sequence is CASSEGGRLYEQYF. As DNA, the CDR3 is TGTGCCAGCAGTGAGGGGGGACGCCTCTACGAGCAGTACTTC. V is TRBV6-1 and J is TRBJ2-7, with D possibly matching TRBD2 (6 bases). Germline CDR1 and CDR2: MNHNS and SASEGT. The CDR3 is made up of 14 amino acids. V lost 3 bases to trimming and J lost 3 bases, with 12 bases between them.

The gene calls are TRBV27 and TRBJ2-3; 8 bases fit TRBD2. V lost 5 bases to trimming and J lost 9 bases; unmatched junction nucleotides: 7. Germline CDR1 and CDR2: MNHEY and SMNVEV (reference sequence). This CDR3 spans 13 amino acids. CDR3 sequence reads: CASSALGGATQYF. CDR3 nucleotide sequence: TGTGCCAGCAGTGCGCTCGGGGGGGCAACGCAGTATTTT.

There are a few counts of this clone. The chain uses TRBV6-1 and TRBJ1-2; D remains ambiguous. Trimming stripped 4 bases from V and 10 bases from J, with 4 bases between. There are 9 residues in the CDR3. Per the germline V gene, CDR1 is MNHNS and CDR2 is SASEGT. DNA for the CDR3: TGTGCCAGCAGTGGTGACTACACCTTC. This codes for CASSGDYTF.

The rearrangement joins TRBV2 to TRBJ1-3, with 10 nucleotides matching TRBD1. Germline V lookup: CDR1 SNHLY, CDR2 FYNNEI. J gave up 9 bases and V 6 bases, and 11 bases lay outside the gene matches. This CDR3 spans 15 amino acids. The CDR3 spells CASRPGTGAVGTIYF. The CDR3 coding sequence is TGTGCCAGCAGACCGGGGACAGGGGCGGTCGGCACCATATATTTT.

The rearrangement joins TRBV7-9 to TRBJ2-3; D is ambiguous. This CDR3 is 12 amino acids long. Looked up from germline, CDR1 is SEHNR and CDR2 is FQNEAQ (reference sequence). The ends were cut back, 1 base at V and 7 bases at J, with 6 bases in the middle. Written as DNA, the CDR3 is TGTGCCAGCAGCTTAGAGGGCCATACGCAGTATTTT. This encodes CASSLEGHTQYF.

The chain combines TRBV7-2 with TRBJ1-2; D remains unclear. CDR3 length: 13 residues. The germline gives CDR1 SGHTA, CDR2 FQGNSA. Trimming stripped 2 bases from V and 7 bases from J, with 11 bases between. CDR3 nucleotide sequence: TGTGCCAGCAGCTTAATGGAGTATCTTGGCTACACCTTC. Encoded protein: CASSLMEYLGYTF.

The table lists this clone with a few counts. Written as DNA, the CDR3 is TGCGCCAGCAGCCAAGACTCCCAGGGAAGAGGGACTAATGAAAAACTGTTTTTT. Translation gives CASSQDSQGRGTNEKLFF. This chain links TRBV4-3 with TRBJ1-4; a weak D match, TRBD1 (5 bases). V was shortened by 0 bases and J by 2 bases, with 16 bases between the two germline ends. The CDR3 is 18 amino acids. Germline values: CDR1 LGHNA, CDR2 YSLEER.

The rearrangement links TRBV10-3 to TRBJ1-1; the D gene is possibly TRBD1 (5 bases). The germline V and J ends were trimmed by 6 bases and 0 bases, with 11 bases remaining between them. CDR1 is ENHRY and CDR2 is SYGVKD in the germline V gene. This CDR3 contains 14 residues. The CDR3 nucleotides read TGTGCCATCAGAATGACAGAAATGAACACTGAAGCTTTCTTT. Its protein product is CAIRMTEMNTEAFF.

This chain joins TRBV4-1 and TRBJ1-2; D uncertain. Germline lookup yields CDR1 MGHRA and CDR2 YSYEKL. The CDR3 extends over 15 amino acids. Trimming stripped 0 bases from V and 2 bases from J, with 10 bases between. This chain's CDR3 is CASSQEAAVNYGYTF. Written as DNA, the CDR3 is TGCGCCAGCAGCCAAGAGGCAGCCGTGAACTATGGCTACACCTTC.

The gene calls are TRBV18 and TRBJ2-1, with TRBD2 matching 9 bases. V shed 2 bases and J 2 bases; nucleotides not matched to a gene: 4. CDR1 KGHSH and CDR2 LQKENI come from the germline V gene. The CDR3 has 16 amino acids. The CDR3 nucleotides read TGTGCCAGCTCACCATGGGCTAGCGGGGCCTACAATGAGCAGTTCTTC. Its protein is CASSPWASGAYNEQFF. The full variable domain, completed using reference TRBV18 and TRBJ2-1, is NAGVMQNPRHLVRRRGQEARLRCSPMKGHSHVYWYRQLPEEGLKFMVYLQKENIIDESGMPKERFSAEFPKEGPSILRIQQVVRGDSAAYFCASSPWASGAYNEQFFGPGTRLTVL.

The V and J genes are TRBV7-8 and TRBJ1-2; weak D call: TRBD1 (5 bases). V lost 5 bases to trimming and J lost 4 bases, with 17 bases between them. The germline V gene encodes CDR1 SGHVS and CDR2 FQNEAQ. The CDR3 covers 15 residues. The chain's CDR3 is CASSRPPWGGYGYTF. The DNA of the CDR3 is TGTGCCAGCAGCAGGCCCCCCTGGGGCGGCTATGGCTACACCTTC.

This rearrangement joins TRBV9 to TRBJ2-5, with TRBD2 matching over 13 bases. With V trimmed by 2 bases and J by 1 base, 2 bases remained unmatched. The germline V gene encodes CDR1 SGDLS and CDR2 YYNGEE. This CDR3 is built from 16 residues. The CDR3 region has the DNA TGTGCCAGCAGCGTCGGACTAGCGGGAGTCCAAGAGACCCAGTACTTC. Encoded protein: CASSVGLAGVQETQYF.

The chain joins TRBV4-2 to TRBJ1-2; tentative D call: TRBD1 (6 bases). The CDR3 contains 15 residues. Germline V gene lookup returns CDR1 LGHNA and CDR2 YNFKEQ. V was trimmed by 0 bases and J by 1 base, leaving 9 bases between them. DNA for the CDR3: TGTGCCAGCAGCCAAGATGAAGGGGGTAACTATGGCTACACCTTC. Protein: CASSQDEGGNYGYTF.

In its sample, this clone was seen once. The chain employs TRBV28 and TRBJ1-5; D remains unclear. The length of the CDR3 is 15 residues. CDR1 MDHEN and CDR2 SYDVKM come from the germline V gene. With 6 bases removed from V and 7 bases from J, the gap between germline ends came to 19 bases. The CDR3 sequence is CASSFSGRGGQPQHF. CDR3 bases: TGTGCCAGCAGCTTTTCAGGAAGAGGTGGCCAGCCCCAGCATTTT.

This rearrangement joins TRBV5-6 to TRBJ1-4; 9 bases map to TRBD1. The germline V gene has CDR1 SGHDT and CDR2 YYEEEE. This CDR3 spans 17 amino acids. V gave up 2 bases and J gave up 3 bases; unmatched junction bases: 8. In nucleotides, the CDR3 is TGTGCCAGCAGCTTATATGCACAGGGGGCGGCTAATGAAAAACTGTTTTTT. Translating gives CASSLYAQGAANEKLFF.

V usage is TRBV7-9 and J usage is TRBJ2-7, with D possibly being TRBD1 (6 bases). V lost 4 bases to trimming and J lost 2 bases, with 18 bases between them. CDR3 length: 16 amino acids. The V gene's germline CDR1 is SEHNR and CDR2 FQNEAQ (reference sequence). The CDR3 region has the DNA TGTGCCAGCAGCTCTTCGCCGGGGACAAGACCCTACGAGCAGTACTTC. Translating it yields CASSSSPGTRPYEQYF.

CDR3 sequence (DNA): TGTGCCAGCAGCTTACGAGATACGCAGTATTTT. Protein product: CASSLRDTQYF. The rearrangement links TRBV5-6 to TRBJ2-3; no clear D. The CDR3 loop spans 11 amino acids. Between the trimmed V and J ends, which lost 2 bases and 5 bases, there was a span of 3 bases. Looked up from germline, CDR1 is SGHDT and CDR2 is YYEEEE.